The source of this T cell receptor beta chain is a study of blood T cells in healthy people across ages. Study details: The template switching approach captured approximately one barcoded beta molecule for every two T cells.

A J-beta primer mix and a sample-barcoded 5' primer were used in a second PCR of roughly 7 to 12 cycles. Samples each returned at least 2.5 million CDR3-containing paired-end reads. In TCRdb, the 5' RACE reads were re-called with MiXCR into one record per CDR3 protein. The table records 2 million or so distinct CDR3 sequences, just under 50% of them present only once. V lost 2 bases, J lost 7 bases, and 1 base stayed unmatched. CDR3 length: 13 amino acids. The V gene's germline CDR1 is MNHNS and CDR2 SASEGT. Study-wide results and caveats: Diversity was higher, and naive CD4+ cells more numerous, in long-lived donors than in aged donors.

Samples each yielded at least 5 micrograms of total RNA. For this clonotype: Antigen specificity is unknown.

The V call is TRBV6-1, the J call TRBJ1-2; TRBD1 aligns across 10 bases. This TCR was sampled from a woman aged 40 to 50 in good health. The specimen sequenced was blood. The DNA for the CDR3 is TGTGCCAGCAGTGAATGGACAGGGGGTGGCTACACCTTC. As protein: CASSEWTGGGYTF.